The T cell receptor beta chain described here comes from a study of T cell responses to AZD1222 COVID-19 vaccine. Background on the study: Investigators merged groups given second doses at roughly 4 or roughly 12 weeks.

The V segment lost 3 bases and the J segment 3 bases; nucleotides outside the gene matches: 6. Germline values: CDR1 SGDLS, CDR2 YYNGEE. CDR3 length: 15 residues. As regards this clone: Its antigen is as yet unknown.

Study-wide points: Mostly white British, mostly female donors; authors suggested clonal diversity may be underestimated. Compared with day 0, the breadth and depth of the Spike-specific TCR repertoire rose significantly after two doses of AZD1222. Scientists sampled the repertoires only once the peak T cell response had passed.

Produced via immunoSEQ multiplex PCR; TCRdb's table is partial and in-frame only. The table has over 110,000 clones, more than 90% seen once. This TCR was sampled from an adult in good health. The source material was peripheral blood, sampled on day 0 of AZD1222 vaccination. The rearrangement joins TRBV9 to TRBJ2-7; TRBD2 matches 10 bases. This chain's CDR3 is CASSALAGDIYEQYF. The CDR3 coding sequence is TGTGCCAGCAGCGCCCTAGCGGGAGACATCTACGAGCAGTACTTC. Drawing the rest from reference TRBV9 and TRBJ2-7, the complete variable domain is DSGVTQTPKHLITATGQRVTLRCSPRSGDLSVYWYQQSLDQGLQFLIQYYNGEERAKGNILERFSAQQFPDLHSELNLSSLELGDSALYFCASSALAGDIYEQYFGPGTRLTVT.